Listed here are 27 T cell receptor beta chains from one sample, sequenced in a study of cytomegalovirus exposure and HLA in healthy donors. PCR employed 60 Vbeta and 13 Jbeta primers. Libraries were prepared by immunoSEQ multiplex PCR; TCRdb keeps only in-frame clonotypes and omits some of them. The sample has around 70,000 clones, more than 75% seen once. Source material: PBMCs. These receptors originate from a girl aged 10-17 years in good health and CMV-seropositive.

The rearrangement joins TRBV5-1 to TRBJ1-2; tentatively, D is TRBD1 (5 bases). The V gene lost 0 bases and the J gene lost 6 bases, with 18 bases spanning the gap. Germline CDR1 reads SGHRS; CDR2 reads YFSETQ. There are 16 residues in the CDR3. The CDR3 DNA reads TGCGCCAGCAGCTTGGCCGTGAACAGGTGGGCGGATGGCTACACCTTC. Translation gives CASSLAVNRWADGYTF.

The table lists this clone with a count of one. In nucleotides, the CDR3 is TGTGCCAGCCGGGAGTTTGCTGAAGCTTTCTTT. This translates into CASREFAEAFF. V and J are TRBV2 and TRBJ1-1; D remains unclear. CDR3 length equals 11 residues. CDR1 is SNHLY, CDR2 FYNNEI, per germline. The V end lost 8 bases, the J end lost 6 bases, and 10 bases lay between the germline ends.

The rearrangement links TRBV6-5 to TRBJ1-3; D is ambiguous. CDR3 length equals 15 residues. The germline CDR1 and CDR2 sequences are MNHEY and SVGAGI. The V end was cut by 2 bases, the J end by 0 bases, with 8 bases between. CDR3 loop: CASSYAGASGNTIYF. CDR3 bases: TGTGCCAGCAGTTACGCAGGCGCCTCTGGAAACACCATATATTTT.

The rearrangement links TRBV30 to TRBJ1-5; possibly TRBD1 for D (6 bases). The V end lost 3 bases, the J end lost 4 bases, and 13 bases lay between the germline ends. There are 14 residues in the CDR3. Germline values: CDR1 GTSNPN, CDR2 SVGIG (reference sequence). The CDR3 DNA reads TGTGCCTGGAGCGCAGGGGCCCTGAATCAGCCCCAGCATTTT. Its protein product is CAWSAGALNQPQHF.

This chain's CDR3 is CASSQVAGGNEQYF. CDR3 sequence (DNA): TGCGCCAGCAGCCAAGTAGCGGGAGGAAACGAGCAGTACTTC. This chain connects TRBV4-3 to TRBJ2-7; 10 nucleotides align to TRBD2. The CDR3 contains 14 residues. Per germline, CDR1 LGHNA and CDR2 YSLEER. V was pared by 1 base and J by 5 bases, with 2 bases of the junction left unmatched.

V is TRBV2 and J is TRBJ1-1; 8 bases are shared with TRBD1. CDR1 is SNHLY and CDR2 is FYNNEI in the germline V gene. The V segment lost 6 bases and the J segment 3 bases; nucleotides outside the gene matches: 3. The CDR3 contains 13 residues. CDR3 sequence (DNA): TGTGCCAGCAGAGCGACAGGGGACACTGAAGCTTTCTTT. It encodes CASRATGDTEAFF.

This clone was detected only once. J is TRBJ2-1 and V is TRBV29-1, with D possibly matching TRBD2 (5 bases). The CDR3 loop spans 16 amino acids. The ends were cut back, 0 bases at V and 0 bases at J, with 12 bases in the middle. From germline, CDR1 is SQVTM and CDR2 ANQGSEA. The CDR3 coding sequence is TGCAGCGTTGAAGAAGCGGACCGGAGCTCCTACAATGAGCAGTTCTTC. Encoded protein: CSVEEADRSSYNEQFF.

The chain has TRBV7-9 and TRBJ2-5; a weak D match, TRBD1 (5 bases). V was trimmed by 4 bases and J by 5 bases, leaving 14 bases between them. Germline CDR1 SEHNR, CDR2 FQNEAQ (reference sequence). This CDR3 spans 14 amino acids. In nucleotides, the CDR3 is TGTGCCAGCAGCTCCTCTATGGGGCGGGAGACCCAGTACTTC. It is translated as CASSSSMGRETQYF.

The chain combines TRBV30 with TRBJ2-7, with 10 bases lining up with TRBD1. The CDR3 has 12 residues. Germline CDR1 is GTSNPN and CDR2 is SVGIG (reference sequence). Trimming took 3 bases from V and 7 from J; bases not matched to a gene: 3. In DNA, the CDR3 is TGTGCCTGGAGACGGGACAGGGGTGAGCAGTACTTC. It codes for CAWRRDRGEQYF.

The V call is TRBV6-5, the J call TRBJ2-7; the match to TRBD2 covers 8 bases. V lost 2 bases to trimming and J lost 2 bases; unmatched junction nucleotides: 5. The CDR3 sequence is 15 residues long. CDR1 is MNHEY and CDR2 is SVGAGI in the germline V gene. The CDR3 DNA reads TGTGCCAGCAGTTACAGCGGGACTAGTCCCTACGAGCAGTACTTC. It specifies CASSYSGTSPYEQYF.

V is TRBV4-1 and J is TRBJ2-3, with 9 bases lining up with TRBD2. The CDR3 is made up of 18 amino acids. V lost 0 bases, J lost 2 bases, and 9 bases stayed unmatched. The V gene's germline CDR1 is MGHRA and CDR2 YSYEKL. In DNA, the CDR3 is TGCGCCAGCAGCCAAGACCGCGGGAGGGCCGATGTCACAGATACGCAGTATTTT. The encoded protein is CASSQDRGRADVTDTQYF.

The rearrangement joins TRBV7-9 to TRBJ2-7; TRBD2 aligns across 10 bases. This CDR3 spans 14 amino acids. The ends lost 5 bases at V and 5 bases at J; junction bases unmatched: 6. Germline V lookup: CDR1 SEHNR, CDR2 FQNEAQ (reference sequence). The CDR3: CASSQLAGLDEQYF. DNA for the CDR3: TGTGCCAGCAGCCAACTAGCGGGGTTGGACGAGCAGTACTTC.

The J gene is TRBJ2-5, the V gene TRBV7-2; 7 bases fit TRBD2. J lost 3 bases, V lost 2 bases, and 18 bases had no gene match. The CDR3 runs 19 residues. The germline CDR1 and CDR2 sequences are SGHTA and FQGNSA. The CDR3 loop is CASSLFSRSGRLAEETQYF. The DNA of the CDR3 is TGTGCCAGCAGCTTATTCTCTAGGAGCGGACGACTAGCAGAAGAGACCCAGTACTTC.

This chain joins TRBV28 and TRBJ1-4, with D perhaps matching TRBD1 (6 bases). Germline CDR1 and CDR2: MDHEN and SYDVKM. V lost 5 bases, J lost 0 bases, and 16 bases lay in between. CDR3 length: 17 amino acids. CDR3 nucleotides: TGTGCCAGCAGTGGCGGACAGCCGATTGCAACTAATGAAAAACTGTTTTTT. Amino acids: CASSGGQPIATNEKLFF.

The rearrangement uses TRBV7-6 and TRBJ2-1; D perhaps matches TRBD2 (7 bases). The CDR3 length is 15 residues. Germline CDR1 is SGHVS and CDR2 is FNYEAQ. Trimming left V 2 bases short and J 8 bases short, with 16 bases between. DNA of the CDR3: TGTGCCAGCAGCTTACTCGCGGGGGCTGGGGATGAGCAGTTCTTC. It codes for CASSLLAGAGDEQFF.

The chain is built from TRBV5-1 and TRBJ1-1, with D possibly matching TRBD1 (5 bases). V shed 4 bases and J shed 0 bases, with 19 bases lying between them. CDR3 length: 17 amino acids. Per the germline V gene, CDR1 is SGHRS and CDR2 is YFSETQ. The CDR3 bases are TGCGCCAGCAGCCCTAGACAGAGCAAACTGATGAACACTGAAGCTTTCTTT. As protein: CASSPRQSKLMNTEAFF.

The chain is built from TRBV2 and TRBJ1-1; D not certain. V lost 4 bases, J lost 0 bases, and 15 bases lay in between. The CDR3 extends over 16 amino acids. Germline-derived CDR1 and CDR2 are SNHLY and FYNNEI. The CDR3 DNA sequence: TGTGCCAGCAGTGCCGCAGGAGGGATATTGAACACTGAAGCTTTCTTT. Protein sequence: CASSAAGGILNTEAFF.

The CDR3 coding sequence is TGTGCCAGCAGCGCAGAAATAGGGGGCACTGAAGCTTTCTTT. Translated: CASSAEIGGTEAFF. The rearrangement links TRBV7-9 to TRBJ1-1; weak D call: TRBD1 (6 bases). Germline CDR1 SEHNR, CDR2 FQNEAQ (reference sequence). The length of the CDR3 is 14 residues. V dropped 5 bases and J dropped 4 bases, with 14 bases sitting between them.

CDR3 coding DNA: TGCGCCAGCAGCCTGCACCTCCCAGGGGAGGGTGGCTACACCTTC. This translates into CASSLHLPGEGGYTF. The chain carries TRBV5-1 and TRBJ1-2, with D possibly matching TRBD1 (6 bases). The CDR3 extends over 15 amino acids. CDR1 and CDR2 from the germline V gene are SGHRS and YFSETQ. Trimming left V 4 bases short and J 7 bases short, with 20 bases between.

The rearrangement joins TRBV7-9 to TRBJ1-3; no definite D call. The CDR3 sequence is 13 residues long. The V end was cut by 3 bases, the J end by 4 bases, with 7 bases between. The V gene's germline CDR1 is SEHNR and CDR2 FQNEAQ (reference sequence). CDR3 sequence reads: CASSLEAGNTIYF. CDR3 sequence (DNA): TGTGCCAGCAGCTTGGAAGCGGGAAACACCATATATTTT.

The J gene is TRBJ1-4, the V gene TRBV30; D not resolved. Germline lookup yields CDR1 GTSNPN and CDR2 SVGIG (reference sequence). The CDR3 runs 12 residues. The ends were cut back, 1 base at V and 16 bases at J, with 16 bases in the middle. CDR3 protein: CAWSGISGNRFF. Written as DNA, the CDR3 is TGTGCCTGGAGTGGGATATCGGGTAACCGGTTTTTT.

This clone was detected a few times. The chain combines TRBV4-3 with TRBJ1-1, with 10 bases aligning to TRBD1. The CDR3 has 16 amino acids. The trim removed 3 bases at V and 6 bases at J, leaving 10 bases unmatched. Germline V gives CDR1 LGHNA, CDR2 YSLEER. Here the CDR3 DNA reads TGCGCCAGCAGCCACGCGGGACAGGGGAGGATCCCTGAAGCTTTCTTT. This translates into CASSHAGQGRIPEAFF.

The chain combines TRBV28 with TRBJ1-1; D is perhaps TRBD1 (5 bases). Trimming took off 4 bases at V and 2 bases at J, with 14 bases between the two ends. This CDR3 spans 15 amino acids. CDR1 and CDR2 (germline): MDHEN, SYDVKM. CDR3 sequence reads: CASSSPDTPNTEAFF. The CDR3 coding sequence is TGTGCCAGCAGTTCTCCGGACACACCTAACACTGAAGCTTTCTTT. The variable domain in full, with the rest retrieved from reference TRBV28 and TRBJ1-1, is DVKVTQSSRYLVKRTGEKVFLECVQDMDHENMFWYRQDPGLGLRLIYFSYDVKMKEKGDIPEGYSVSREKKERFSLILESASTNQTSMYLCASSSPDTPNTEAFFGQGTRLTVV.

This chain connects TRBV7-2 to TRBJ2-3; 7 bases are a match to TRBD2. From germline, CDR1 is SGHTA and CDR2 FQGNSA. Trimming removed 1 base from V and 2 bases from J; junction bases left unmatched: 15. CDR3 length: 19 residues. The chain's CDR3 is CASSLVGGGGGGDTDTQYF. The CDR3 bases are TGTGCCAGCAGCTTAGTCGGGGGTGGTGGGGGGGGAGACACAGATACGCAGTATTTT.

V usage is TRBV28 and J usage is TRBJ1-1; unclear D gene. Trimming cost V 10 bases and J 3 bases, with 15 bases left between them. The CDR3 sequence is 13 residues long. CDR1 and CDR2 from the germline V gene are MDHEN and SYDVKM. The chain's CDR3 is CATHLGRDTEAFF. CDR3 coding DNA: TGTGCCACTCACCTCGGGAGGGACACTGAAGCTTTCTTT.

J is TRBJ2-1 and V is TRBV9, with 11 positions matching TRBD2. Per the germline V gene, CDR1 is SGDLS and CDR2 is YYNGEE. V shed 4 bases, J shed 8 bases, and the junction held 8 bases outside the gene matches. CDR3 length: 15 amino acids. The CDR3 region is CASSTTSGRFDEQFF. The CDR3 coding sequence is TGTGCCAGCAGCACAACTAGCGGGAGATTCGATGAGCAGTTCTTC.

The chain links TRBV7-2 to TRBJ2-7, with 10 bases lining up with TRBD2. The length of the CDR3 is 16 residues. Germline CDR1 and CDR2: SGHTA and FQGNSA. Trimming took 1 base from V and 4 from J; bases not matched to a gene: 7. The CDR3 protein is CASSLVRPSGRYEQYF. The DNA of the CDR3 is TGTGCCAGCAGCTTAGTTCGCCCTAGCGGGAGATACGAGCAGTACTTC. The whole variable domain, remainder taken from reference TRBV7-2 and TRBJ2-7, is GAGVSQSPSNKVTEKGKDVELRCDPISGHTALYWYRQSLGQGLEFLIYFQGNSAPDKSGLPSDRFSAERTGGSVSTLTIQRTQQEDSAVYLCASSLVRPSGRYEQYFGPGTRLTVT.